The 20 T cell receptor beta chains below come from one sample, sequenced in a study of T-cell memory formation after mild COVID-19. One entry per CDR3 protein results from TCRdb running MiXCR on the 5' RACE reads. The table shows 400,000 to 500,000 distinct CDR3 sequences, with 20% occurring only once. The sample comprised PBMCs or a T cell subset sorted from them (not recorded which). The source of these receptors is an adult woman who had mild COVID-19 (a few samples of this study predate the infection). Cell type and time point are not known.

The chain couples TRBV20-1 to TRBJ1-2; D gene uncertain. Looked up from germline, CDR1 is DFQATT and CDR2 is SNEGSKA (reference sequence). Trimming removed 3 bases from V and 8 bases from J, with 13 bases in between. This CDR3 is 12 amino acids long. CDR3 protein: CSARAAGQGYTF. The CDR3 DNA reads as TGCAGTGCTAGGGCGGCAGGTCAGGGCTACACCTTC.

This clonotype was seen a handful of times. The rearrangement joins TRBV24-1 to TRBJ2-7; D might be TRBD1 (5 bases). The CDR3 length is 12 residues. Trimming took off 4 bases at V and 6 bases at J, with 9 bases between the two ends. CDR1 is KGHDR, CDR2 SFDVKD, per germline. CDR3 residues: CATSERQLEQYF. The CDR3 region has the DNA TGTGCCACCAGTGAGCGACAGCTCGAGCAGTACTTC.

This clonotype was picked up a small number of times. The chain links TRBV9 to TRBJ2-1; maybe TRBD2 (6 bases). V was trimmed by 1 base and J by 7 bases, leaving 9 bases between them. Germline CDR1 reads SGDLS; CDR2 reads YYNGEE. The CDR3 totals 13 residues. The CDR3 coding sequence is TGTGCCAGCAGCGTATTCGGAGGGAATGAGCAGTTCTTC. This translates into CASSVFGGNEQFF.

This clonotype appeared once. The rearrangement uses TRBV5-5 and TRBJ1-2; possibly TRBD1 for D (5 bases). The CDR3 length is 14 residues. Germline V CDR1 and CDR2: SGHKS, YYEKEE (reference sequence). V lost 0 bases and J lost 4, with 10 bases in between. The CDR3 here is CASSLDWTSYGYTF. The CDR3 DNA sequence: TGTGCCAGCAGCTTGGATTGGACATCCTATGGCTACACCTTC.

The chain employs TRBV12-3 or TRBV12-4 and TRBJ1-5; 8 bases agree with TRBD1. Losses at the gene ends were 3 bases for V and 6 bases for J; bases not matched to a gene: 4. The CDR3 totals 14 residues. The CDR3 here is CASSLQGASQPQHF. CDR3 in DNA: TGTGCCAGCAGTTTGCAGGGGGCTAGTCAGCCCCAGCATTTT.

The chain uses TRBV19 and TRBJ2-6; no reliable D call. Germline CDR1 is LNHDA and CDR2 is SQIVND (reference sequence). Deletions cut 7 bases from V and 0 bases from J, with 13 bases between. CDR3 length: 16 amino acids. CDR3 coding DNA: TGTGCCAGTAAGCCGGGTCAGACCTCTGGGGCCAACGTCCTGACTTTC. Encoded protein: CASKPGQTSGANVLTF.

This clonotype was seen just once. The CDR3 DNA sequence: TGTGCCACTGAGGGTCCCCGGGACAAAGCTAACTATGGCTACACCTTC. It encodes CATEGPRDKANYGYTF. V gene TRBV19 combines with J gene TRBJ1-2; D is possibly TRBD1 (6 bases). Trimming cost V 10 bases and J 0 bases, with 21 bases left between them. This CDR3 is built from 16 residues. Germline V gene data show CDR1 as LNHDA and CDR2 as SQIVND (reference sequence).

The CDR3 reads CASSFSFMDGGSYEQYF. CDR3 in DNA: TGTGCCAGCAGTTTTAGCTTCATGGACGGTGGTTCCTACGAGCAGTACTTC. The V and J genes are TRBV27 and TRBJ2-7; D not certain. V lost 3 bases and J lost 1, with 19 bases in between. Germline V lookup: CDR1 MNHEY, CDR2 SMNVEV (reference sequence). This CDR3 contains 17 residues.

This clonotype has just a few counts. V usage is TRBV25-1 and J usage is TRBJ2-1, with 7 bases matching TRBD2. V was clipped by 5 bases and J by 2 bases; unmatched bases: 6. The CDR3 extends over 15 amino acids. The germline CDR1 and CDR2 sequences are MGHDK and SYGVNS. CDR3 bases: TGTGCCAGCAGTTCTGGGGGGGTTCCCTACAATGAGCAGTTCTTC. Residues: CASSSGGVPYNEQFF.

The CDR3 sequence is CASSNQLTGGGSEQYF. The CDR3 DNA follows: TGTGCCAGCAGTAACCAACTGACAGGGGGCGGGAGCGAGCAGTACTTC. V and J are TRBV5-4 and TRBJ2-7; 10 bases line up with TRBD1. The CDR3 runs 16 residues. V was clipped by 5 bases and J by 6 bases; unmatched bases: 14. Germline CDR1 reads SGHNT; CDR2 reads YYREEE (reference sequence).

In this sample, this clonotype turned up a few times. The gene calls are TRBV24-1 and TRBJ2-3; D possibly corresponds to TRBD2 (5 bases). CDR1 and CDR2 (germline): KGHDR, SFDVKD. This CDR3 contains 13 residues. V lost 6 bases and J lost 5, with 11 bases in between. The CDR3: CATSREGVDTQYF. The CDR3 DNA sequence: TGTGCCACCAGTCGCGAGGGCGTAGATACGCAGTATTTT.

This clonotype was seen many times. The chain has TRBV7-2 and TRBJ2-2; the D gene is possibly TRBD1 (5 bases). This CDR3 spans 13 amino acids. Germline V lookup: CDR1 SGHTA, CDR2 FQGNSA. The germline V and J ends were trimmed by 1 base and 6 bases, with 6 bases remaining between them. DNA of the CDR3: TGTGCCAGCAGCTTAGACAGGCCCGGGGAGCTGTTTTTT. Translation: CASSLDRPGELFF.

This chain's CDR3 is CASSLRSQNTEAFF. CDR3 in DNA: TGTGCCAGCAGCTTAAGAAGTCAGAACACTGAAGCTTTCTTT. The genes are TRBV7-9 and TRBJ1-1; no firm D call. The germline CDR1 and CDR2 sequences are SEHNR and FQNEAQ (reference sequence). V was cut by 2 bases and J by 1 base, with 8 bases left in between. This CDR3 has 14 residues.

This clonotype was counted many times. V and J are TRBV12-3 or TRBV12-4 and TRBJ1-2; 7 bases map to TRBD1. V shed 5 bases, J shed 6 bases, and the junction held 3 bases outside the gene matches. CDR3 length: 12 amino acids. CDR3 loop: CASSGDSHGYTF. Written as DNA, the CDR3 is TGTGCCAGCAGTGGGGACAGCCATGGCTACACCTTC.

This clonotype was detected a few times. The chain couples TRBV7-9 to TRBJ2-1; D tentatively fits TRBD1 or TRBD2 (5 bases each). Germline CDR1 is SEHNR and CDR2 is FQNEAQ (reference sequence). This CDR3 comprises 12 residues. Trimming removed 0 bases from V and 9 bases from J, with 6 bases in between. The CDR3 spells CASSLAGPEQFF. The CDR3 DNA reads as TGTGCCAGCAGCTTAGCGGGACCTGAGCAGTTCTTC.

The chain has TRBV6-5 and TRBJ1-1; D is undetermined. The V end lost 3 bases, the J end lost 3 bases, and 11 bases lay between the germline ends. CDR3 length equals 14 residues. Germline-derived CDR1 and CDR2 are MNHEY and SVGAGI. The CDR3 sequence: CASSYWARDTEAFF. The DNA for the CDR3 is TGTGCCAGCAGTTATTGGGCGCGAGACACTGAAGCTTTCTTT.

This chain connects TRBV24-1 to TRBJ2-5; unclear D gene. The V gene's germline CDR1 is KGHDR and CDR2 SFDVKD. Trimming removed 10 bases from V and 3 bases from J, with 14 bases in between. The CDR3 consists of 13 residues. This CDR3 reads CATGDGAEETQYF. The CDR3 DNA reads TGTGCCACGGGCGACGGAGCCGAAGAGACCCAGTACTTC.

This clonotype has a count of ten or more. This chain links TRBV9 with TRBJ2-4; possibly TRBD2 for D (5 bases). The CDR3 totals 18 residues. Germline V gene lookup returns CDR1 SGDLS and CDR2 YYNGEE. The V and J ends lost 0 bases and 1 base respectively, with 17 bases between them. This chain's CDR3 is CASSVVSDGPGAKNIQYF. The CDR3 region has the DNA TGTGCCAGCAGCGTAGTTAGCGATGGGCCTGGGGCCAAAAACATTCAGTACTTC.

This chain joins TRBV7-9 and TRBJ2-3; 9 bases map to TRBD2. V was clipped by 2 bases and J by 2 bases; unmatched bases: 5. The CDR3 spans 16 residues. The germline V gene has CDR1 SEHNR and CDR2 FQNEAQ (reference sequence). Here the CDR3 DNA reads TGTGCCAGCAGCTTATACCCTAGCGGGACCACAGATACGCAGTATTTT. This gives the protein CASSLYPSGTTDTQYF.

This clonotype was seen a handful of times. The V gene is TRBV12-3 or TRBV12-4, the J gene TRBJ2-4; no firm D call. V was pared by 5 bases and J by 15 bases, with 14 bases between. There are 11 residues in the CDR3. The CDR3 DNA reads TGTGCCAGCAGTCAGCACCGCCGCGCGTACTTC. It translates to CASSQHRRAYF.